A single sample gave rise to the 13 T cell receptor beta chains below, sequenced in a study of cytomegalovirus exposure and HLA in healthy donors. PCR employed 60 Vbeta and 13 Jbeta primers. Produced via immunoSEQ multiplex PCR; TCRdb's table is partial and in-frame only. Its listing shows tens of thousands of clones. Sequenced material: PBMCs. Receptors originate from a woman aged 55 to 70 in good health and CMV-seropositive.

The chain uses TRBV18 and TRBJ2-7; 7 bases are a match to TRBD1. Germline CDR1 KGHSH, CDR2 LQKENI. With V trimmed by 6 bases and J by 7 bases, 12 bases remained unmatched. CDR3 length: 14 amino acids. CDR3 sequence reads: CASSAGTDRGEQYF. DNA of the CDR3: TGTGCCAGCTCGGCCGGGACAGACCGAGGTGAGCAGTACTTC.

The chain employs TRBV6-1 and TRBJ1-1; D may be TRBD1 (6 bases). This CDR3 has 14 residues. In germline, CDR1 is MNHNS, CDR2 SASEGT. Trimming shortened V by 0 bases and J by 6 bases, and 11 bases separated the two germline ends. The CDR3, as DNA: TGTGCCAGCAGTGAAGCTTGGGGGGGCGCTGAAGCTTTCTTT. Protein sequence: CASSEAWGGAEAFF.

The J gene is TRBJ1-1, the V gene TRBV29-1; D may be TRBD1 (6 bases). V lost 7 bases and J lost 4, with 16 bases in between. The CDR3 contains 13 residues. Per germline, CDR1 SQVTM and CDR2 ANQGSEA. In nucleotides, the CDR3 is TGCAGCGCTGTGACAGGCCAGGTCACTGAAGCTTTCTTT. This codes for CSAVTGQVTEAFF. Supplemented by reference TRBV29-1 and TRBJ1-1, the full variable domain reads SAVISQKPSRDICQRGTSLTIQCQVDSQVTMMFWYRQQPGQSLTLIATANQGSEATYESGFVIDKFPISRPNLTFSTLTVSNMSPEDSSIYLCSAVTGQVTEAFFGQGTRLTVV.

The chain joins TRBV12-5 to TRBJ1-1; possibly TRBD1 for D (5 bases). CDR3 length: 14 amino acids. Trimming pared 8 bases from V and 8 bases from J, leaving 21 bases between. The V gene's germline CDR1 is LGHNT and CDR2 FRNRAP. The CDR3 DNA follows: TGTGCTAGTCGGACGGAGGGGAGTGCGCCAGAAGCTTTCTTT. Translating it yields CASRTEGSAPEAFF.

The chain uses TRBV6-5 and TRBJ2-7; TRBD2 matches 7 bases. The J segment lost 4 bases and the V segment lost 4 bases, leaving 7 bases of the junction unmatched. This CDR3 spans 14 amino acids. Germline loops: CDR1 MNHEY, CDR2 SVGAGI. The CDR3 DNA reads as TGTGCCAGCAGTTCCCCCGTCGGGGGGTACGAGCAGTACTTC. As protein: CASSSPVGGYEQYF.

The genes are TRBV14 and TRBJ2-3, with TRBD2 matching 8 bases. The CDR3 totals 16 residues. Germline values: CDR1 SGHDN, CDR2 FVKESK. V dropped 4 bases and J dropped 5; count of bases not matched to a gene: 11. The chain's CDR3 is CASSLPRGGPGDTQYF. CDR3 bases: TGTGCCAGCAGCCTGCCCCGGGGGGGGCCGGGAGATACGCAGTATTTT.

The chain carries TRBV20-1 and TRBJ1-2; D is possibly TRBD1 (5 bases). The CDR3 has 11 residues. The germline V and J ends were trimmed by 7 bases and 3 bases, with 9 bases remaining between them. The V gene's germline CDR1 is DFQATT and CDR2 SNEGSKA (reference sequence). The CDR3: CSDTGDYGYTF. The CDR3 coding sequence is TGCAGTGACACAGGAGACTATGGCTACACCTTC.

This chain connects TRBV5-4 to TRBJ2-3; a weak D match, TRBD2 (5 bases). The CDR3 spans 15 residues. The V end was cut by 5 bases, the J end by 4 bases, with 17 bases between. Germline lookup yields CDR1 SGHNT and CDR2 YYREEE (reference sequence). The DNA for the CDR3 is TGTGCCAGCAGTCCGAGGGTGGGTGGCGCAGATACGCAGTATTTT. Amino acids: CASSPRVGGADTQYF.

V and J are TRBV5-4 and TRBJ2-5; D is possibly TRBD1 (6 bases). CDR1 is SGHNT, CDR2 YYREEE, per germline (reference sequence). V was trimmed by 2 bases and J by 5 bases, leaving 10 bases between them. The CDR3 runs to 13 residues. Written as DNA, the CDR3 is TGTGCCAGCAGCTTAGTGGGGGCTGAGACCCAGTACTTC. Translating it yields CASSLVGAETQYF.

J is TRBJ2-7 and V is TRBV6-1; D gene unclear. From germline, CDR1 is MNHNS and CDR2 SASEGT. The V gene lost 7 bases and the J gene lost 1 base, with 5 bases spanning the gap. The CDR3 is 11 amino acids. CDR3 nucleotides: TGTGCCAGCACTCAGTCCTACGAGCAGTACTTC. This sequence encodes CASTQSYEQYF.

In the case of this clone: The junction differs from germline at one of its ends, possibly a read error. This sequence joins TRBV5-1 and TRBJ2-1; a weak D match, TRBD1 (5 bases). The germline CDR1 and CDR2 sequences are SGHRS and YFSETQ. This CDR3 has 15 residues. In nucleotides, the CDR3 is TGCGCCAGCAGCAAGGGGATCGGCTCCGACAATGAGCAGTTCTTC. It translates to CASSKGIGSDNEQFF.

This chain links TRBV6-1 with TRBJ1-2; perhaps TRBD1 as D (5 bases). Germline V gene sequence: CDR1 MNHNS, CDR2 SASEGT. The CDR3 runs 15 residues. Deletions cut 1 base from V and 3 bases from J, with 12 bases between. CDR3 protein: CASSEEGRGHYGYTF. The CDR3 nucleotides read TGTGCCAGCAGTGAAGAGGGGCGGGGACACTATGGCTACACCTTC.

The rearrangement links TRBV10-2 to TRBJ2-7; D unresolved. This CDR3 has 12 amino acids. CDR1 WSHSY and CDR2 SAAADI come from the germline V gene. The V gene lost 4 bases and the J gene lost 3 bases, with 7 bases spanning the gap. CDR3 amino acids: CASSGHYYEQYF. The CDR3 DNA reads TGCGCCAGCAGTGGGCATTACTACGAGCAGTACTTC.